Sequencing of this T cell receptor (beta chain) was carried out in a study of control samples from healthy donors and cancer patients. Produced via immunoSEQ multiplex PCR; TCRdb's table is partial and in-frame only. The sample yields 100,000 to 150,000 clones, 85% to 95% seen once. This CDR3 comprises 18 residues. CDR1 and CDR2 from the germline V gene are SEHNR and FQNEAQ (reference sequence). Trimming removed 2 bases from V and 2 bases from J; junction bases left unmatched: 9. This chain joins TRBV7-9 and TRBJ2-3; the match to TRBD2 covers 11 bases. Specimen: PBMCs. The clonotype comes from an elderly man with head and neck cancer. CDR3 DNA: TGTGCCAGCAGCTTAAGAGTTAGACTAGCGGGATTCACAGATACGCAGTATTTT. Translation gives CASSLRVRLAGFTDTQYF.